The T cell receptor (beta chain) described here comes from a study of neurological immune-mediated disorders. Study-wide results and limits: Subjects shared no identical expanded-clone CDR3 amino acid sequences, suggesting private TCR-beta repertoires in all groups. The study found the most TCR clonal expansion in HTLV-1-associated myelopathy and the least in multiple sclerosis, below healthy controls.

Per germline, CDR1 MDHEN and CDR2 SYDVKM. The CDR3 runs to 13 residues. Trimming removed 3 bases from V and 1 base from J, with 7 bases in between. This clonotype appeared many times. Antigen: not known. The cDNA was generated through 5'RACE incorporating 10-nucleotide random UMIs. TCRdb reanalysed the 5' RACE reads using MiXCR and keeps one entry per CDR3 protein. The repertoire consists of approximately 100,000 distinct CDR3 sequences, with 11% occurring once and the leading ten covering around 3.1%. This sample's time point: longitudinal time-point 3. Unsorted libraries were derived from 2 million PBMCs stored at -80 C.

Input material: PBMCs. The genes are TRBV28 and TRBJ2-7, with no clear D. The sequence was obtained from a female donor with HTLV-1-associated myelopathy (HAM/TSP). The CDR3 loop is CASSFSGSYEQYF. DNA of the CDR3: TGTGCCAGCAGTTTTTCGGGTTCCTACGAGCAGTACTTC.